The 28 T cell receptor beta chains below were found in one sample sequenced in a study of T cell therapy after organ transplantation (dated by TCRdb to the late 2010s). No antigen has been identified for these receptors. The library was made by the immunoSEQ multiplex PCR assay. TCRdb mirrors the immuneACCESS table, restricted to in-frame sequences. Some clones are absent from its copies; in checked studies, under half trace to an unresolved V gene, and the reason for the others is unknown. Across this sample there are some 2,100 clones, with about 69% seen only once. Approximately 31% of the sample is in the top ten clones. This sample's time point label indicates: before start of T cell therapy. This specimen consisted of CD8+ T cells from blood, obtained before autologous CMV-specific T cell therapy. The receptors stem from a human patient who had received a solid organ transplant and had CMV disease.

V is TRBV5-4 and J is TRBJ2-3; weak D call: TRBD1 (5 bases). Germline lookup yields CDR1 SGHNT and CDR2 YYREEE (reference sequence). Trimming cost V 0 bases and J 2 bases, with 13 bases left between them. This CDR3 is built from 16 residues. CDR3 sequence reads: CASSLARGRDTDTQYF. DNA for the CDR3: TGTGCCAGCAGCTTGGCTAGGGGAAGGGACACAGATACGCAGTATTTT.

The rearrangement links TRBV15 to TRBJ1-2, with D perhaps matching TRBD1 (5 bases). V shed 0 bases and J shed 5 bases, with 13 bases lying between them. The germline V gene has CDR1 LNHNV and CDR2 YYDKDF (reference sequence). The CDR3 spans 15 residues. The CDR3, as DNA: TGTGCCACCAGCAGAGATGGGACCGTAATTTATGGCTACACCTTC. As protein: CATSRDGTVIYGYTF.

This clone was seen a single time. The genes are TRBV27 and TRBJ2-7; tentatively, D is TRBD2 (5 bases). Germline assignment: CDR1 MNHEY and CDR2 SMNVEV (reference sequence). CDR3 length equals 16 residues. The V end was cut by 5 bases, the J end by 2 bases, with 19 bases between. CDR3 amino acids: CASSSRLGLRTYEQYF. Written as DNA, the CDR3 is TGTGCCAGCAGTAGTCGTTTAGGACTTCGTACCTACGAGCAGTACTTC.

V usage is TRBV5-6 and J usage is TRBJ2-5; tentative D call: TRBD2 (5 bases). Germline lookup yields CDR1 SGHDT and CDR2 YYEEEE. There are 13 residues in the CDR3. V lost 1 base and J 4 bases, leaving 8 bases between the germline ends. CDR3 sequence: CASSLNGGETQYF. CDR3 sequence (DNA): TGTGCCAGCAGCTTGAATGGAGGAGAGACCCAGTACTTC.

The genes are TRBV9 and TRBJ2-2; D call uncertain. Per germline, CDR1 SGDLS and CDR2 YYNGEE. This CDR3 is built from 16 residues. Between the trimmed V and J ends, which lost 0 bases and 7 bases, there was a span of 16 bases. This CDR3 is CASSVVGRLFGGELFF. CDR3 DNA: TGTGCCAGCAGCGTAGTGGGTCGACTGTTCGGCGGGGAGCTGTTTTTT.

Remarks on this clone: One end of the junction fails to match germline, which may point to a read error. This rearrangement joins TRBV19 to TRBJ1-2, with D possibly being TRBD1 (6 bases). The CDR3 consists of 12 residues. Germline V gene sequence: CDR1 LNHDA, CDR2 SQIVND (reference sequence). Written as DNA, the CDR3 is TGTGTCAGTAGTACAGGGATCTATGGCTACACCTTC. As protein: CVSSTGIYGYTF. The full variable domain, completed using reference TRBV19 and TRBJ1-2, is DGGITQSPKYLFRKEGQNVTLSCEQNLNHDAMYWYRQDPGQGLRLIYYSQIVNDFQKGDIAEGYSVSREKKESFPLTVTSAQKNPTAFYLCVSSTGIYGYTFGSGTRLTVV.

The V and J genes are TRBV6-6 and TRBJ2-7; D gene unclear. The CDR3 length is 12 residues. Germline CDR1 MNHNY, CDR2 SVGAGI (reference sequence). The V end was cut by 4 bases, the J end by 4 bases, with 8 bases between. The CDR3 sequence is CASSFVQYEQYF. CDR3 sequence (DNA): TGTGCCAGCAGTTTCGTGCAATACGAGCAGTACTTC.

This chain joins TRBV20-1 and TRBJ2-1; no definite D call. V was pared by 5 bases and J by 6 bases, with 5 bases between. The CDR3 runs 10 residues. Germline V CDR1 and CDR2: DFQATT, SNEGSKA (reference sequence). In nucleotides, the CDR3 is TGCAGTGCTCCGACCAATGAGCAGTTCTTC. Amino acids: CSAPTNEQFF.

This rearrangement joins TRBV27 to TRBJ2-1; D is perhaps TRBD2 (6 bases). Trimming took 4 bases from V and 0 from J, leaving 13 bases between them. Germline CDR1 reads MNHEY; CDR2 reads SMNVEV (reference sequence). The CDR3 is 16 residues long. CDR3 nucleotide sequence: TGTGCCAGCAGTTCCTCGGCCGGGAGCTCCTACAATGAGCAGTTCTTC. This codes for CASSSSAGSSYNEQFF.

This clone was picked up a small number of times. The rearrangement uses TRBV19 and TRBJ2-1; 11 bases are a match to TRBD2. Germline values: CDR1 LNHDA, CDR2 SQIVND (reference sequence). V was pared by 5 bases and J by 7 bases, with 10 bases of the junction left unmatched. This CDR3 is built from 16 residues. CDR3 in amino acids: CASSHSLAGVRNEQFF. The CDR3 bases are TGTGCCAGTAGTCATTCACTAGCGGGAGTAAGGAATGAGCAGTTCTTC.

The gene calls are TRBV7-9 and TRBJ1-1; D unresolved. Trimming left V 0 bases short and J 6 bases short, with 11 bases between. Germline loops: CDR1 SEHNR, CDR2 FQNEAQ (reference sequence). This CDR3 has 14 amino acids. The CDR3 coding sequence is TGTGCCAGCAGCTTAGCCGGGAAGGGCGCTGAAGCTTTCTTT. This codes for CASSLAGKGAEAFF.

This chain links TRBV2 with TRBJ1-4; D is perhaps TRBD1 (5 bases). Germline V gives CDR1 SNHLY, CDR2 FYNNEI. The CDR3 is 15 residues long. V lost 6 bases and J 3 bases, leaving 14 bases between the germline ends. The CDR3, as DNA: TGTGCCAGCAGAGCTGGGGACGGGCCTAATGAAAAACTGTTTTTT. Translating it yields CASRAGDGPNEKLFF.

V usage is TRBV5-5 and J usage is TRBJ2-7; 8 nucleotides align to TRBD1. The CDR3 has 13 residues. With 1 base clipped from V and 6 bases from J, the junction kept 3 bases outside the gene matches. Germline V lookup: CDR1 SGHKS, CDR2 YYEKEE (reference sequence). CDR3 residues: CASSLWQGAEQYV. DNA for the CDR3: TGTGCCAGCAGCTTGTGGCAGGGGGCCGAGCAGTACGTC.

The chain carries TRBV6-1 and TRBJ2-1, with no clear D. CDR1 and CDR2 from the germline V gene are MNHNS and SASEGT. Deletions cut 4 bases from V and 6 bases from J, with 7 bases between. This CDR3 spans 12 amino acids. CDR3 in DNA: TGTGCCAGCAGTGTACAGAGCAATGAGCAGTTCTTC. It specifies CASSVQSNEQFF.

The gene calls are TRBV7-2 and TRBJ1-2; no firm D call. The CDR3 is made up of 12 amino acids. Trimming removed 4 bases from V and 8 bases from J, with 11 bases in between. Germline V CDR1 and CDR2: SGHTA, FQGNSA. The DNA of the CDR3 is TGTGCCAGCAGCTCCCCGCGAACCGGCTACACCTTC. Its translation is CASSSPRTGYTF.

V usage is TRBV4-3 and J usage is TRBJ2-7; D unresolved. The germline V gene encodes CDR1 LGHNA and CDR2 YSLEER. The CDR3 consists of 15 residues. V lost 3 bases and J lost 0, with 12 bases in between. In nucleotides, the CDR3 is TGCGCCAGCAGCCATGAGGTGGGATACTCCTACGAGCAGTACTTC. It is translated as CASSHEVGYSYEQYF.

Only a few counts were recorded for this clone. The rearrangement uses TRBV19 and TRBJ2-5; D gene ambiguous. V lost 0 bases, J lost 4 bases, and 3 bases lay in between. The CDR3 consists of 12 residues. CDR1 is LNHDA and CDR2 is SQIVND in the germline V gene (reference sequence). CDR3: CASSIDGETQYF. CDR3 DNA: TGTGCCAGTAGTATAGATGGAGAGACCCAGTACTTC.

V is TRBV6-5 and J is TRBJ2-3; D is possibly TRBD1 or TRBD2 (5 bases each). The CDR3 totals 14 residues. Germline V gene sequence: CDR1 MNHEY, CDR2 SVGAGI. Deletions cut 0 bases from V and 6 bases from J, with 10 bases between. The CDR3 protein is CASSYSGESDTQYF. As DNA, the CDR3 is TGTGCCAGCAGTTACTCGGGGGAATCGGATACGCAGTATTTT.

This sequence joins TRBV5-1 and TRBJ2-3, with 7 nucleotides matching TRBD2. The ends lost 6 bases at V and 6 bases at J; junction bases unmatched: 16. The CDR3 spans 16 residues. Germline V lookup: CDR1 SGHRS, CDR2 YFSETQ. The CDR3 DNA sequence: TGCGCCAGCACCACAGGATGGAGCGGGGAAGGGGATACGCAGTATTTT. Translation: CASTTGWSGEGDTQYF.

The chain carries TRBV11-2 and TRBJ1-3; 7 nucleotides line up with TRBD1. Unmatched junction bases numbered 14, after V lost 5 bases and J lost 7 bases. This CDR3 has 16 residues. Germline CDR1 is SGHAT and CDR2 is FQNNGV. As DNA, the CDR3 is TGTGCCAGCAGCCTTTTCGTCGACAGGGAATTTAACACCATATATTTT. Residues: CASSLFVDREFNTIYF.

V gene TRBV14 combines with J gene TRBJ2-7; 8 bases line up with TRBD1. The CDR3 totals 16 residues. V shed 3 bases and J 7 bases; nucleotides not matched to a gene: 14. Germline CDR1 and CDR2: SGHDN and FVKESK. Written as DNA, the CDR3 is TGTGCCAGCAGCCATCCGGGACAGGAGCCCTTAGGGGAGCAGTACGTC. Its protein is CASSHPGQEPLGEQYV.

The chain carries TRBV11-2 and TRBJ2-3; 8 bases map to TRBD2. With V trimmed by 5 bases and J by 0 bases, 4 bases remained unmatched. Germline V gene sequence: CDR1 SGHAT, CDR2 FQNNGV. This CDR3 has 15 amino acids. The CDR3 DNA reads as TGTGCCAGCAGCCTTAGCGGGACTAGCACAGATACGCAGTATTTT. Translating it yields CASSLSGTSTDTQYF.

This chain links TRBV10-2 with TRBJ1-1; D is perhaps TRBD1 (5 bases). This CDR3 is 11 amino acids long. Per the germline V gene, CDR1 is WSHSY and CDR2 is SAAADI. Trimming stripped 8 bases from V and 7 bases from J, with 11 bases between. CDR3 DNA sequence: TGCGCCAGCGGGGGGTGGGGTGAAGCTTTCTTT. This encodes CASGGWGEAFF.

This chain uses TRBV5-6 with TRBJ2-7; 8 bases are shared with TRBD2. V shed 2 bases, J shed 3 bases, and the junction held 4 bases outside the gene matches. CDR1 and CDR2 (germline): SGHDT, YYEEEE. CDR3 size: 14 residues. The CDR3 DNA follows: TGTGCCAGCAGCTTAACGGGACTAGTCTACGAGCAGTACTTC. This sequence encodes CASSLTGLVYEQYF.

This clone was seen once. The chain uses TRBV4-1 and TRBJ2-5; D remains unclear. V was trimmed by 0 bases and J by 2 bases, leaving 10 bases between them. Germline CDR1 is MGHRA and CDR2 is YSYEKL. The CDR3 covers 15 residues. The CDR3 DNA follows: TGCGCCAGCAGCCAAGATCAAGACGTTCAAGAGACCCAGTACTTC. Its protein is CASSQDQDVQETQYF.

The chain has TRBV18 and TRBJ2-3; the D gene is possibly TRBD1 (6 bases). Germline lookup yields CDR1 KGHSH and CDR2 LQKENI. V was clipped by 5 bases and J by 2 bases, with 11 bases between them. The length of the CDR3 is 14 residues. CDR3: CASSRQVSTDTQYF. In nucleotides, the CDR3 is TGTGCCAGCTCAAGACAGGTTTCCACAGATACGCAGTATTTT.

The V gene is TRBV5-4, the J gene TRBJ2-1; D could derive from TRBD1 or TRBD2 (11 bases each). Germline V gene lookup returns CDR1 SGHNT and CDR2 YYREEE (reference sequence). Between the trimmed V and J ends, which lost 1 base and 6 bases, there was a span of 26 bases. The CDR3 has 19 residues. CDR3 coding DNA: TGTGCCAGCAGCTTGTTAGGGACAGGGGGGGGACTAGCGGCCAATGAGCAGTTCTTC. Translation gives CASSLLGTGGGLAANEQFF.

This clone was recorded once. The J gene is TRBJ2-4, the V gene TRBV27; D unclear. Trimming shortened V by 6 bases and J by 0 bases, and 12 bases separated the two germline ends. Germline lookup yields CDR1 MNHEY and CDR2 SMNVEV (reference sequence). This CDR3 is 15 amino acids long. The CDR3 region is CASSRNTVAKNIQYF. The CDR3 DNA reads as TGTGCCAGCAGCCGCAATACGGTAGCCAAAAACATTCAGTACTTC.